The next 8 T cell receptor beta chains were all read from a single sample in a study of T cell repertoires in cytomegalovirus infection. Each CDR3 protein gets one entry after TCRdb re-called the reads with MiXCR. There are about 770,000 distinct CDR3 sequences in the sample; 29% occur only once, and approximately 14% lies in the top ten. For these TCRs, the target antigens are not known. This specimen was cultured CD8+ T cells from PBMCs, taken from culture after CMV antigen stimulation. The source of these receptors is a human donor in good health (CMV status not recorded). Some clones in this sample may be carry-over from other donors' samples.

V is TRBV7-9 and J is TRBJ1-1, with 11 bases fitting TRBD1. The CDR3 sequence is 16 residues long. Germline-derived CDR1 and CDR2 are SEHNR and FQNEAQ (reference sequence). J gave up 5 bases and V 5 bases, and 10 bases lay outside the gene matches. The CDR3 protein is CASSGDRDRGLTEAFF. The CDR3 DNA reads as TGTGCCAGCAGCGGGGACCGGGACAGGGGGTTGACTGAAGCTTTCTTT.

V and J are TRBV7-9 and TRBJ2-7; D possibly corresponds to TRBD2 (7 bases). From germline, CDR1 is SEHNR and CDR2 FQNEAQ (reference sequence). Trimming removed 4 bases from V and 5 bases from J, with 15 bases in between. The CDR3 runs to 14 residues. The CDR3 nucleotides read TGTGCCAGCAGCTCGATGAGGGGGGGCCACGAGCAGTACTTC. This codes for CASSSMRGGHEQYF. Combining the CDR3 with reference TRBV7-9 and TRBJ2-7 gives the whole variable domain DTGVSQNPRHKITKRGQNVTFRCDPISEHNRLYWYRQTLGQGPEFLTYFQNEAQLEKSRLLSDRFSAERPKGSFSTLEIQRTEQGDSAMYLCASSSMRGGHEQYFGPGTRLTVT.

Turning to this clonotype: This could be a read error, since a much larger clone is one nucleotide away. The chain employs TRBV7-6 and TRBJ2-2, with D unresolved. V was shortened by 3 bases and J by 0 bases, with 8 bases between the two germline ends. Germline CDR1 reads SGHVS; CDR2 reads FNYEAQ. This CDR3 spans 15 amino acids. The CDR3 bases are TGTGCCAGCAGCTTCGTGGCGACGAACACCGGGGAGCTGTTTTTT. Translating it yields CASSFVATNTGELFF.

This chain joins TRBV15 and TRBJ2-5, with 10 bases matching TRBD1. With 0 bases clipped from V and 1 base from J, the junction kept 2 bases outside the gene matches. The CDR3 is 16 amino acids. Germline loops: CDR1 LNHNV, CDR2 YYDKDF (reference sequence). Written as DNA, the CDR3 is TGTGCCACCAGCAGAGACCGGGACAGGGGCCAAGAGACCCAGTACTTC. It translates to CATSRDRDRGQETQYF.

This clonotype showed up just a few times. The chain recombines TRBV6-5 with TRBJ2-3; the D gene is possibly TRBD1 (6 bases). Trimming cost V 0 bases and J 6 bases, with 22 bases left between them. The germline V gene encodes CDR1 MNHEY and CDR2 SVGAGI. The CDR3 has 18 residues. For the CDR3, the DNA is TGTGCCAGCAGTTACTCGAAGTTCCCCCGGACAGCTAAGGATACGCAGTATTTT. This translates into CASSYSKFPRTAKDTQYF.

About this clonotype: The junction departs from germline at one end; a sequencing error may be responsible. The gene calls are TRBV7-3 and TRBJ2-2; TRBD1 is a possible D gene (5 bases). The CDR3 has 16 amino acids. Germline loops: CDR1 SGHTA, CDR2 FQGTGA. CDR3 in amino acids: CVSSIDSYSFAGELFF. The CDR3 DNA follows: TGTGTCAGCAGCATCGACAGCTATAGCTTCGCCGGGGAGCTGTTTTTT.

This clonotype was recorded once. The chain uses TRBV18 and TRBJ2-4; D tentatively reads TRBD1 or TRBD2 (5 bases each). CDR1 and CDR2 from the germline V gene are KGHSH and LQKENI. There are 16 residues in the CDR3. V was pared by 0 bases and J by 0 bases, with 9 bases between. This CDR3 is CASSPPLGEAKNIQYF. The DNA of the CDR3 is TGTGCCAGCTCACCACCTTTGGGGGAAGCCAAAAACATTCAGTACTTC.

The V and J genes are TRBV7-6 and TRBJ1-2; the D gene is possibly TRBD1 (5 bases). Germline lookup yields CDR1 SGHVS and CDR2 FNYEAQ. This CDR3 spans 17 amino acids. Trimming stripped 5 bases from V and 2 bases from J, with 21 bases between. The CDR3 reads CASSPERGTKINYGYTF. The CDR3 bases are TGTGCCAGCAGCCCGGAGAGAGGGACTAAAATAAACTATGGCTACACCTTC.